Each of the 25 T cell receptor beta chains below was sequenced from the same sample in a study of cytomegalovirus exposure and HLA in healthy donors. Primers: 60 Vbeta forward and 13 Jbeta reverse. Only in-frame clones appear in the TCRdb table, and some are missing; sequencing was by immunoSEQ multiplex PCR. The table lists about 120,000 clones, around 80% of them singletons. Sequenced input: PBMCs. All receptors come from a young man in good health and CMV-seropositive.

The rearrangement joins TRBV9 to TRBJ2-1, with 10 bases that match TRBD2. Germline V lookup: CDR1 SGDLS, CDR2 YYNGEE. The CDR3 consists of 21 residues. V shed 3 bases and J 0 bases; nucleotides not matched to a gene: 18. The CDR3 sequence: CASSATGETAGGRRSYNEQFF. In DNA, the CDR3 is TGTGCCAGCAGCGCTACAGGGGAGACAGCGGGAGGGCGCCGCTCCTACAATGAGCAGTTCTTC.

This chain connects TRBV5-1 to TRBJ2-1, with D unclear. This CDR3 comprises 15 residues. Trimming stripped 3 bases from V and 1 base from J, with 11 bases between. Germline V gives CDR1 SGHRS, CDR2 YFSETQ. In nucleotides, the CDR3 is TGCGCCAGCAGCTCCCGGAGTGGGTCCTACAATGAGCAGTTCTTC. Translated, it gives CASSSRSGSYNEQFF. The full variable domain, with the rest looked up from reference TRBV5-1 and TRBJ2-1, is KAGVTQTPRYLIKTRGQQVTLSCSPISGHRSVSWYQQTPGQGLQFLFEYFSETQRNKGNFPGRFSGRQFSNSRSEMNVSTLELGDSALYLCASSSRSGSYNEQFFGPGTRLTVL.

The rearrangement links TRBV7-8 to TRBJ1-2; no clear D. This CDR3 is 13 amino acids long. Trimming stripped 0 bases from V and 4 bases from J, with 6 bases between. CDR1 is SGHVS and CDR2 is FQNEAQ in the germline V gene. This CDR3 is CASSLAEVYGYTF. As DNA, the CDR3 is TGTGCCAGCAGCTTAGCGGAGGTCTATGGCTACACCTTC. The full variable domain, rest sourced from reference TRBV7-8 and TRBJ1-2, is GAGVSQSPRYKVAKRGQDVALRCDPISGHVSLFWYQQALGQGPEFLTYFQNEAQLDKSGLPSDRFFAERPEGSVSTLKIQRTQQEDSAVYLCASSLAEVYGYTFGSGTRLTVV.

The genes are TRBV7-9 and TRBJ2-5; TRBD1 is a possible D gene (5 bases). This CDR3 is built from 16 residues. Germline CDR1 SEHNR, CDR2 FQNEAQ (reference sequence). The V end lost 1 base, the J end lost 2 bases, and 14 bases lay between the germline ends. CDR3 nucleotides: TGTGCCAGCAGCTTAGAGGCACCCAGGGAACAAGAGACCCAGTACTTC. Translated: CASSLEAPREQETQYF.

The chain uses TRBV7-9 and TRBJ1-4; 9 bases match TRBD1. Looked up from germline, CDR1 is SEHNR and CDR2 is FQNEAQ (reference sequence). CDR3 length equals 14 residues. V gave up 8 bases and J gave up 8 bases; unmatched junction bases: 9. The DNA of the CDR3 is TGTGCCAGCGGACGGGACAGGGAAGGCGAAAAACTGTTTTTT. This codes for CASGRDREGEKLFF.

The genes are TRBV6-5 and TRBJ1-1; 9 positions match TRBD1. The germline gives CDR1 MNHEY, CDR2 SVGAGI. V lost 2 bases, J lost 4 bases, and 5 bases stayed unmatched. The CDR3 has 15 amino acids. CDR3 sequence (DNA): TGTGCCAGCAGTTACCGCGGACAGGGGATCACTGAAGCTTTCTTT. It specifies CASSYRGQGITEAFF.

The V call is TRBV10-2, the J call TRBJ2-1, with 8 nucleotides matching TRBD1. Germline-derived CDR1 and CDR2 are WSHSY and SAAADI. The CDR3 extends over 14 amino acids. V lost 6 bases to trimming and J lost 8 bases; unmatched junction nucleotides: 9. CDR3 bases: TGCGCCAGCAGAGAGGACAGGGTCACCTATGAGCAGTTCTTC. Its protein product is CASREDRVTYEQFF.

The V gene is TRBV28, the J gene TRBJ1-4, with 7 bases that match TRBD1. Trimming cost V 4 bases and J 3 bases; bases outside gene matches: 8. The CDR3 runs to 16 residues. The V gene's germline CDR1 is MDHEN and CDR2 SYDVKM. For the CDR3, the DNA is TGTGCCAGCAGTTCCTTAGGGGGCATAGCTAATGAAAAACTGTTTTTT. Translated: CASSSLGGIANEKLFF. Supplemented by reference TRBV28 and TRBJ1-4, the full variable domain reads DVKVTQSSRYLVKRTGEKVFLECVQDMDHENMFWYRQDPGLGLRLIYFSYDVKMKEKGDIPEGYSVSREKKERFSLILESASTNQTSMYLCASSSLGGIANEKLFFGSGTQLSVL.

The chain employs TRBV4-3 and TRBJ2-3, with D maybe TRBD2 (7 bases). From germline, CDR1 is LGHNA and CDR2 YSLEER. The germline V and J ends were trimmed by 0 bases and 4 bases, with 20 bases remaining between them. The CDR3 is 18 residues long. The CDR3 nucleotides are TGCGCCAGCAGCCAAGATGGGCCTAGGGGGGGGGTCCCAGATACGCAGTATTTT. Translated, it gives CASSQDGPRGGVPDTQYF.

This sequence joins TRBV9 and TRBJ1-1, with TRBD1 as a possible D gene (6 bases). Germline loops: CDR1 SGDLS, CDR2 YYNGEE. This CDR3 has 14 residues. Between the trimmed V and J ends, which lost 4 bases and 3 bases, there was a span of 13 bases. The CDR3 protein is CASSIRGTDTEAFF. The DNA for the CDR3 is TGTGCCAGCAGCATTAGGGGGACCGACACTGAAGCTTTCTTT.

This chain joins TRBV7-2 and TRBJ1-2, with no clear D. CDR1 and CDR2 from the germline V gene are SGHTA and FQGNSA. The CDR3 is 14 amino acids. V gave up 5 bases and J gave up 5 bases, with 15 bases separating them. CDR3 loop: CASSRQQTGYGYTF. The CDR3 DNA follows: TGTGCCAGCAGCCGGCAGCAAACGGGATATGGCTACACCTTC.

The V and J genes are TRBV9 and TRBJ1-1; no clear D gene. This CDR3 has 13 residues. Germline CDR1 and CDR2: SGDLS and YYNGEE. Trimming removed 2 bases at V and 1 base at J, with 6 bases between. CDR3 protein: CASSVSPNTEAFF. The CDR3 nucleotides read TGTGCCAGCAGCGTGTCTCCGAACACTGAAGCTTTCTTT.

This chain uses TRBV19 with TRBJ1-2; TRBD1 might be the D (5 bases). CDR1 is LNHDA, CDR2 SQIVND, per germline (reference sequence). V was trimmed by 4 bases and J by 4 bases, leaving 16 bases between them. The CDR3 length is 15 residues. The chain's CDR3 is CASSTIGRGSYGYTF. CDR3 nucleotides: TGTGCCAGTAGTACCATAGGACGGGGGAGCTATGGCTACACCTTC. The complete variable domain, with remaining parts taken from reference TRBV19 and TRBJ1-2, reads DGGITQSPKYLFRKEGQNVTLSCEQNLNHDAMYWYRQDPGQGLRLIYYSQIVNDFQKGDIAEGYSVSREKKESFPLTVTSAQKNPTAFYLCASSTIGRGSYGYTFGSGTRLTVV.

This clone occurred once. This chain joins TRBV19 and TRBJ1-1, with TRBD1 matching 9 bases. V shed 8 bases, J shed 6 bases, and the junction held 10 bases outside the gene matches. This CDR3 spans 14 amino acids. In germline, CDR1 is LNHDA, CDR2 SQIVND (reference sequence). The CDR3 region is CASGRTGAVPEAFF. The CDR3 nucleotides are TGTGCCAGTGGCAGGACAGGGGCGGTCCCTGAAGCTTTCTTT.

In its sample, this clone was seen once. The CDR3 here is CASSLDGQSNSPLHF. The CDR3 nucleotides are TGCGCCAGCAGCTTGGATGGACAGTCTAATTCACCCCTCCACTTT. V usage is TRBV5-1 and J usage is TRBJ1-6; TRBD1 is a possible D gene (6 bases). Germline CDR1 and CDR2: SGHRS and YFSETQ. V was trimmed by 0 bases and J by 6 bases, leaving 10 bases between them. This CDR3 has 15 residues.

The J gene is TRBJ1-3, the V gene TRBV18; D possibly corresponds to TRBD1 (6 bases). V was shortened by 3 bases and J by 2 bases, with 14 bases between the two germline ends. The germline V gene encodes CDR1 KGHSH and CDR2 LQKENI. This CDR3 spans 16 amino acids. CDR3 in amino acids: CASSPFGGAAGNTIYF. CDR3 nucleotide sequence: TGTGCCAGCTCACCTTTCGGGGGGGCGGCTGGAAACACCATATATTTT.

This clone appeared a single time. The chain uses TRBV18 and TRBJ2-7, with TRBD1 identical over 9 bases. V lost 3 bases and J lost 2; bases outside the gene matches: 5. This CDR3 region has 15 residues. The germline V gene has CDR1 KGHSH and CDR2 LQKENI. CDR3 loop: CASSPGTGRTYEQYF. The DNA for the CDR3 is TGTGCCAGCTCACCCGGGACAGGGAGGACCTACGAGCAGTACTTC.

Only a few counts were recorded for this clone. The V gene is TRBV5-6, the J gene TRBJ1-3, with 12 positions matching TRBD1. Germline V CDR1 and CDR2: SGHDT, YYEEEE. The CDR3 covers 17 residues. Unmatched junction bases numbered 1, after V lost 0 bases and J lost 0 bases. CDR3 protein: CASSLGDRGLSGNTIYF. DNA for the CDR3: TGTGCCAGCAGCTTGGGGGACAGGGGGCTCTCTGGAAACACCATATATTTT.

The chain recombines TRBV9 with TRBJ1-1; no reliable D call. V lost 0 bases to trimming and J lost 11 bases, with 14 bases between them. This CDR3 is built from 13 residues. Germline V gene data show CDR1 as SGDLS and CDR2 as YYNGEE. The CDR3 DNA reads as TGTGCCAGCAGCGTAGGGGGAGCCTCTGTGGCTTTCTTT. It encodes CASSVGGASVAFF.

CDR3 DNA sequence: TGCGCCAGCAGCCAAGCCGACGGGGTGTACTATGGCTACACCTTC. It codes for CASSQADGVYYGYTF. The rearrangement links TRBV4-3 to TRBJ1-2; D not certain. Trimming took 1 base from V and 3 from J, leaving 12 bases between them. This CDR3 contains 15 residues. Per the germline V gene, CDR1 is LGHNA and CDR2 is YSLEER.

The chain joins TRBV6-6 to TRBJ1-2, with TRBD1 matching over 7 bases. The CDR3 consists of 13 residues. CDR1 MNHNY and CDR2 SVGAGI come from the germline V gene (reference sequence). V was clipped by 7 bases and J by 6 bases; unmatched bases: 8. CDR3 amino acids: CASTIRGAHGYTF. Here the CDR3 DNA reads TGTGCCAGCACCATCAGGGGGGCACATGGCTACACCTTC.

This sequence joins TRBV28 and TRBJ1-1, with a possible D match to TRBD1 (6 bases). Germline CDR1 MDHEN, CDR2 SYDVKM. The CDR3 extends over 14 amino acids. V was trimmed by 6 bases and J by 2 bases, leaving 13 bases between them. DNA of the CDR3: TGTGCCAGCAGACAGGGACACCACAACACTGAAGCTTTCTTT. Translated: CASRQGHHNTEAFF.

Only a few counts were recorded for this clone. The V call is TRBV11-2, the J call TRBJ2-7; perhaps TRBD1 as D (5 bases). Per the germline V gene, CDR1 is SGHAT and CDR2 is FQNNGV. This CDR3 contains 13 residues. Trimming took off 4 bases at V and 2 bases at J, with 9 bases between the two ends. The CDR3 spells CASSWGTTYEQYF. CDR3 in DNA: TGTGCCAGCAGCTGGGGCACGACCTACGAGCAGTACTTC.

This clone was seen a single time. The chain carries TRBV27 and TRBJ2-5; TRBD2 matches 9 bases. The DNA end favors TRBJ2-7, so the J call may be wrong. Germline V gene sequence: CDR1 MNHEY, CDR2 SMNVEV (reference sequence). This CDR3 has 14 residues. The CDR3 region is CASSRSSGTYEQYF. DNA for the CDR3: TGTGCCAGCTCGAGGTCTAGCGGGACCTACGAGCAGTACTTC.

This clone is a singleton in its sample. The rearrangement joins TRBV27 to TRBJ1-1; D is perhaps TRBD1 (6 bases). From germline, CDR1 is MNHEY and CDR2 SMNVEV (reference sequence). The CDR3 is 15 amino acids. V was cut by 4 bases and J by 7 bases, with 19 bases left in between. This CDR3 is CASSSPSRNRDEAFF. Here the CDR3 DNA reads TGTGCCAGCAGTTCCCCTTCTCGAAACAGGGATGAAGCTTTCTTT.